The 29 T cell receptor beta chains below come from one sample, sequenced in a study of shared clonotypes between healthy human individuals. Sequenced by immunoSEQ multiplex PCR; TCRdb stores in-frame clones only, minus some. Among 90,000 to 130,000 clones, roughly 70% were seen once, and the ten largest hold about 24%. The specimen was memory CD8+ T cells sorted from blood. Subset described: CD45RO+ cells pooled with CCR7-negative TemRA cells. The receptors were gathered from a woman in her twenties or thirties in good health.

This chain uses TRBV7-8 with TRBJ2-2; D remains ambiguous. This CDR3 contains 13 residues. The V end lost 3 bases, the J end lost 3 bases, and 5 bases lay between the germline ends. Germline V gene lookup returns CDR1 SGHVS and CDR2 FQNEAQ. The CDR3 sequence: CASSFVDTGELFF. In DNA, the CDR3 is TGTGCCAGCAGCTTTGTCGACACCGGGGAGCTGTTTTTT.

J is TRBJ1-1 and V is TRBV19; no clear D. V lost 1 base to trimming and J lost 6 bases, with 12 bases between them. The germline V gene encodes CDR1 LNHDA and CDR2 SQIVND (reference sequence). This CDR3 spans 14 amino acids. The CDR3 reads CASSIGALTAEAFF. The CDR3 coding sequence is TGTGCCAGTAGTATAGGTGCGTTAACCGCTGAAGCTTTCTTT. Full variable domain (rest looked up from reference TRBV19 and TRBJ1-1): DGGITQSPKYLFRKEGQNVTLSCEQNLNHDAMYWYRQDPGQGLRLIYYSQIVNDFQKGDIAEGYSVSREKKESFPLTVTSAQKNPTAFYLCASSIGALTAEAFFGQGTRLTVV.

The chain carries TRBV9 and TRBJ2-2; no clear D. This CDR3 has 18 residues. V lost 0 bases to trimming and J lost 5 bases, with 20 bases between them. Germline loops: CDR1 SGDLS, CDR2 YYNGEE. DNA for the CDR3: TGTGCCAGCAGCGTAGTGGTATCTCATAGTTCGGTAACCGGGGAGCTGTTTTTT. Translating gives CASSVVVSHSSVTGELFF.

CDR3 nucleotide sequence: TGTGCCAGCAGCTTGATAACGGGGAAAGAGACCCAGTACTTC. Protein product: CASSLITGKETQYF. The chain combines TRBV5-6 with TRBJ2-5; tentatively, D is TRBD2 (5 bases). This CDR3 is built from 14 residues. The germline gives CDR1 SGHDT, CDR2 YYEEEE. V was shortened by 1 base and J by 3 bases, with 10 bases between the two germline ends.

The CDR3 loop is CASVTGGAYNEQFF. CDR3 nucleotides: TGTGCCAGTGTTACCGGGGGGGCCTACAATGAGCAGTTCTTC. The gene calls are TRBV19 and TRBJ2-1, with TRBD2 matching 8 bases. The germline V gene has CDR1 LNHDA and CDR2 SQIVND (reference sequence). V lost 8 bases to trimming and J lost 2 bases; unmatched junction nucleotides: 5. The CDR3 has 14 amino acids. Full variable domain (missing parts from reference TRBV19 and TRBJ2-1): DGGITQSPKYLFRKEGQNVTLSCEQNLNHDAMYWYRQDPGQGLRLIYYSQIVNDFQKGDIAEGYSVSREKKESFPLTVTSAQKNPTAFYLCASVTGGAYNEQFFGPGTRLTVL.

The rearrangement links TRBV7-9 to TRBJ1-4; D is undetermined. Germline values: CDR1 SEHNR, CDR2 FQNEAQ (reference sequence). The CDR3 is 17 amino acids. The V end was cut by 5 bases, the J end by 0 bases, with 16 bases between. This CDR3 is CASSPTPYRATNEKLFF. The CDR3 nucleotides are TGTGCCAGCAGCCCAACCCCCTACAGAGCAACTAATGAAAAACTGTTTTTT.

Here the CDR3 reads CASSAREFFAEAFF. The DNA for the CDR3 is TGTGCCAGCAGCGCACGGGAATTTTTCGCTGAAGCTTTCTTT. The chain uses TRBV9 and TRBJ1-1; unclear D gene. CDR3 length: 14 residues. Per germline, CDR1 SGDLS and CDR2 YYNGEE. Trimming left V 3 bases short and J 6 bases short, with 15 bases between.

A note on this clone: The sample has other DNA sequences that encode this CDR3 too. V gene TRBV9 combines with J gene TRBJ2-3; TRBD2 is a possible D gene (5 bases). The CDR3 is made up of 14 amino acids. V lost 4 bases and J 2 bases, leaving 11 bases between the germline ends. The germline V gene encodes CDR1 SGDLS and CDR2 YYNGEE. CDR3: CASSLAGTTDTQYF. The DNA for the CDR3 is TGTGCCAGCAGCCTGGCGGGCACCACAGATACGCAGTATTTT.

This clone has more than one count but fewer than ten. DNA for the CDR3: TGTGCCAGCAGCCAAAACAGGGAGAACACTGAAGCTTTCTTT. Its protein is CASSQNRENTEAFF. The chain joins TRBV5-4 to TRBJ1-1, with a tentative D call TRBD1 (6 bases). Germline loops: CDR1 SGHNT, CDR2 YYREEE (reference sequence). The CDR3 has 14 residues. V was pared by 4 bases and J by 1 base, with 11 bases between.

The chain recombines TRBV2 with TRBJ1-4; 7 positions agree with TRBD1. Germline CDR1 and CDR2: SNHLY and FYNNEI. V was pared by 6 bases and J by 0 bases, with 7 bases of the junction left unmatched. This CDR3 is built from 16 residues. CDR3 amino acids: CASSNRDSPTNEKLFF. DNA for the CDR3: TGTGCCAGCAGCAACCGGGACAGCCCAACTAATGAAAAACTGTTTTTT.

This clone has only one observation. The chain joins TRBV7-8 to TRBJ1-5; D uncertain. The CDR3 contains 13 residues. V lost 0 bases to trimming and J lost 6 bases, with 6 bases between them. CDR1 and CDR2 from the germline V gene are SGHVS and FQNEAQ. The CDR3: CASSLAHSQPQHF. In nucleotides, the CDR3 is TGTGCCAGCAGCTTAGCTCATTCTCAGCCCCAGCATTTT.

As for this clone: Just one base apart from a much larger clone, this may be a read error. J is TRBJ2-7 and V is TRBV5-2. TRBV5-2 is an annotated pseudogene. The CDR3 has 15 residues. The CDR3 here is CASSPIYGETYEQYF. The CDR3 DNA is TGTGCCAGCAGCCCAATATATGGGGAAACCTACGAGCAGTACTTC.

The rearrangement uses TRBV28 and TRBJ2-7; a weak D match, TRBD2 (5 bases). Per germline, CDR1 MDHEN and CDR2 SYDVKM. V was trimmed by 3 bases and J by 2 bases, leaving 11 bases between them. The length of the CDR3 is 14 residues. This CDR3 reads CASSFRDITYEQYF. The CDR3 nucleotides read TGTGCCAGCAGTTTCCGGGATATAACCTACGAGCAGTACTTC.

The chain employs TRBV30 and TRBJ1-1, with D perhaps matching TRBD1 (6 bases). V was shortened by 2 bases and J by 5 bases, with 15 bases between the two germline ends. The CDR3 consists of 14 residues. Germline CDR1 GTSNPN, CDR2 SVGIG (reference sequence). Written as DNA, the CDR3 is TGTGCCTGGAGTAGGGGGGTGGAGGCGACTGAAGCTTTCTTT. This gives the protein CAWSRGVEATEAFF.

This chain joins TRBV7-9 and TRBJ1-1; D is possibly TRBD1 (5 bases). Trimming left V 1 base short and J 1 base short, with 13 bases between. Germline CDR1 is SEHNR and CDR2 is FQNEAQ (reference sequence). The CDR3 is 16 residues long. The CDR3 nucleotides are TGTGCCAGCAGCTTAGGTTATGGGGGGGAGAACACTGAAGCTTTCTTT. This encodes CASSLGYGGENTEAFF.

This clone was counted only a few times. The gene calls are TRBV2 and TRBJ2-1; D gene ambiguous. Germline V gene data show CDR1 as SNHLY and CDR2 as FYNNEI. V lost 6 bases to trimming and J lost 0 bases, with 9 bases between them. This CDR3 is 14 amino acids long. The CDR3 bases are TGTGCCAGCAGACTAAGACTCTCCTACAATGAGCAGTTCTTC. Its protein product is CASRLRLSYNEQFF.

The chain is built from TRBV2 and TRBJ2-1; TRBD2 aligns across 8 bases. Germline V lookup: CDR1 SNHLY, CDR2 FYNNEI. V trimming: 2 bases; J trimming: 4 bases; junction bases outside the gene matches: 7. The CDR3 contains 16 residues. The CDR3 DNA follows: TGTGCCAGCAGTGAATGGGCTAGCGGGTGGTACAATGAGCAGTTCTTC. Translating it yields CASSEWASGWYNEQFF.

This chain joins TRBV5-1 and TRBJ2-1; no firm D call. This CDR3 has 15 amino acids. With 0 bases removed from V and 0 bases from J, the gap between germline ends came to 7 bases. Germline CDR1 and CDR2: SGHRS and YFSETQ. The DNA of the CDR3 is TGCGCCAGCAGCTTGGCCACGAGCTCCTACAATGAGCAGTTCTTC. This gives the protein CASSLATSSYNEQFF.

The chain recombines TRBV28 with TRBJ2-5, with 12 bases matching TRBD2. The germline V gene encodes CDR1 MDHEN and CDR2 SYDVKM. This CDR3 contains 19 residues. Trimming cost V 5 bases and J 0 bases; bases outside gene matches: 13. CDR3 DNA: TGTGCCAGCAGTCCGCCCTCGACTAGCGGGAGCCCCTACCAAGAGACCCAGTACTTC. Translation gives CASSPPSTSGSPYQETQYF.

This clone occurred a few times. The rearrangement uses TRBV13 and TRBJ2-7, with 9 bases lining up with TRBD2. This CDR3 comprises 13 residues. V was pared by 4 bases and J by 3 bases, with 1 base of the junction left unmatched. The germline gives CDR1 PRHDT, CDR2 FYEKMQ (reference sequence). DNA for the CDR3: TGTGCCAGCAGCTCGACTAGCGGCTACGAGCAGTACTTC. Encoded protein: CASSSTSGYEQYF.

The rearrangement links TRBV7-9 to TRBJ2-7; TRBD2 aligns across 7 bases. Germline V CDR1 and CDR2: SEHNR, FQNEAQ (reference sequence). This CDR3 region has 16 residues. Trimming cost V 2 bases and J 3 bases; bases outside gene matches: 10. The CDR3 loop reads CASSLPIAGTRYEQYF. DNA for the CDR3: TGTGCCAGCAGCTTACCCATAGCGGGCACCCGCTACGAGCAGTACTTC.

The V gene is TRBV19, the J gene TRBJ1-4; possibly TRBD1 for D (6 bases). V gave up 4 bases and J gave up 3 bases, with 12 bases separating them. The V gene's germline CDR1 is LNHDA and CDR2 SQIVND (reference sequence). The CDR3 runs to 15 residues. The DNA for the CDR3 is TGTGCCAGTAGTAGACAGGCGCAAGCTAATGAAAAACTGTTTTTT. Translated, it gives CASSRQAQANEKLFF.

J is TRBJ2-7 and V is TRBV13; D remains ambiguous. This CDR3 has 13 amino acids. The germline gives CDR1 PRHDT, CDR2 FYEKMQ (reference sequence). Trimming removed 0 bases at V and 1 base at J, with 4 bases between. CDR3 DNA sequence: TGTGCCAGCAGCTTAGGTTGGTCCTACGAGCAGTACTTC. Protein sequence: CASSLGWSYEQYF.

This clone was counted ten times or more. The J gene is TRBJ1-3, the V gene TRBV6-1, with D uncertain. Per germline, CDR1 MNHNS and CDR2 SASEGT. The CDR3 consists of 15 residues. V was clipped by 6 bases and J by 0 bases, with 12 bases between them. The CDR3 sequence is CASRVDPASGNTIYF. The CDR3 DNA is TGTGCCAGCAGGGTTGACCCGGCCTCTGGAAACACCATATATTTT.

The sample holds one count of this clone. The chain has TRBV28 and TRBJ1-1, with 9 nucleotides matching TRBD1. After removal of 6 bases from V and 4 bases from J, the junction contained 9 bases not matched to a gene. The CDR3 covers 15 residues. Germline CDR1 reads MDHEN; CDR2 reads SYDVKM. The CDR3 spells CASSFGTGLITEAFF. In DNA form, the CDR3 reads TGTGCCAGCAGCTTCGGGACAGGGCTAATCACTGAAGCTTTCTTT.

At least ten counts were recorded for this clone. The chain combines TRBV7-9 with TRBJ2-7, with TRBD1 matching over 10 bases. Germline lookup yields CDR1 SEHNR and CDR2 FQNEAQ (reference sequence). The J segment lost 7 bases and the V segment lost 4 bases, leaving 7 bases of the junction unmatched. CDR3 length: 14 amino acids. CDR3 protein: CASSSGTGAREQYF. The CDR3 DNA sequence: TGTGCCAGCAGCTCCGGGACAGGGGCTCGGGAGCAGTACTTC.

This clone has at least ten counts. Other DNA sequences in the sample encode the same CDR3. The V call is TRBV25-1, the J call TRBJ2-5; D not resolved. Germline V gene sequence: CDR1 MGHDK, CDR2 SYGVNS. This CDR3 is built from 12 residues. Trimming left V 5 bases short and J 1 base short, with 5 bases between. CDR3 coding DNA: TGTGCCAGCAGTCAAGGCCAAGAGACCCAGTACTTC. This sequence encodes CASSQGQETQYF.

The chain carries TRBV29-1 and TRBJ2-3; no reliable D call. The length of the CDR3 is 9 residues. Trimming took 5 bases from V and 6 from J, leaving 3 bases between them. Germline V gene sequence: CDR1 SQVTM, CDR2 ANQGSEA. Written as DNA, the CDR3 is TGCAGCGTTTCGGATACGCAGTATTTT. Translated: CSVSDTQYF.

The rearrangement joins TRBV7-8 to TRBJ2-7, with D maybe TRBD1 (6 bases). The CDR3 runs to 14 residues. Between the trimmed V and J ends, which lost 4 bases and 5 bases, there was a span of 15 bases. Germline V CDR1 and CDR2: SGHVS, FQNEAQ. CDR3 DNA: TGTGCCAGCAGCTCGACAGGTGATTTCCACGAGCAGTACTTC. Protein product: CASSSTGDFHEQYF. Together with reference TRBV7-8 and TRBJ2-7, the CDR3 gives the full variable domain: GAGVSQSPRYKVAKRGQDVALRCDPISGHVSLFWYQQALGQGPEFLTYFQNEAQLDKSGLPSDRFFAERPEGSVSTLKIQRTQQEDSAVYLCASSSTGDFHEQYFGPGTRLTVT.